These 11 T cell receptor beta chains came from one sample sequenced in a study of T cell clones after liver transplantation. Sequencing used immunoSEQ multiplex PCR; TCRdb keeps in-frame clones, though not all of them. In the table there are roughly 62,000 clones, around 70% of which are singletons. The specimen comprised CD4+ T cells from blood, sampled at the approximately 16-month timepoint. Receptors originate from a human patient who received a liver transplant. The graft donor may be the source of some T cells.

This chain connects TRBV30 to TRBJ2-5, with 7 bases that match TRBD1. Germline-derived CDR1 and CDR2 are GTSNPN and SVGIG (reference sequence). V lost 5 bases, J lost 4 bases, and 10 bases stayed unmatched. There are 14 residues in the CDR3. The CDR3 is CAWGRDSFRETQYF. CDR3 bases: TGTGCCTGGGGAAGGGACAGCTTCCGAGAGACCCAGTACTTC.

About this clone itself: The same CDR3 can be traced to other DNA sequences in this sample. J is TRBJ2-5 and V is TRBV20-1; D uncertain. CDR1 is DFQATT and CDR2 is SNEGSKA in the germline V gene (reference sequence). Trimming took off 0 bases at V and 5 bases at J, with 4 bases between the two ends. The CDR3 extends over 11 amino acids. This CDR3 reads CSARDRETQYF. For the CDR3, the DNA is TGCAGTGCTAGAGATAGGGAGACCCAGTACTTC.

There are a few counts of this clone. The chain links TRBV27 to TRBJ2-1, with TRBD2 matching over 10 bases. The CDR3 is 15 amino acids. CDR1 MNHEY and CDR2 SMNVEV come from the germline V gene (reference sequence). The V gene end was trimmed by 5 bases and the J gene end by 6 bases; junction bases not matched to a gene: 7. The CDR3 nucleotides read TGTGCCAGCAGTCCGCTAGCGGGAGCGGGCAATGAGCAGTTCTTC. Translation gives CASSPLAGAGNEQFF.

The chain has TRBV19 and TRBJ2-4, with 12 bases fitting TRBD1. Trimming cost V 6 bases and J 5 bases; bases outside gene matches: 11. Germline V CDR1 and CDR2: LNHDA, SQIVND (reference sequence). The CDR3 sequence is 17 residues long. CDR3 loop: CASSILRDRGLENIQYF. CDR3 DNA: TGTGCCAGTAGCATCCTACGGGACAGGGGGCTCGAAAACATTCAGTACTTC.

The chain has TRBV19 and TRBJ2-7; D is unclear. The germline V and J ends were trimmed by 5 bases and 1 base, with 12 bases remaining between them. CDR1 is LNHDA, CDR2 SQIVND, per germline (reference sequence). CDR3 length: 14 amino acids. DNA of the CDR3: TGTGCCAGTAGTCCTCGGTCGAGATCCTACGAGCAGTACTTC. It encodes CASSPRSRSYEQYF.

V gene TRBV5-6 combines with J gene TRBJ2-7; TRBD1 is a possible D gene (6 bases). In germline, CDR1 is SGHDT, CDR2 YYEEEE. This CDR3 region has 16 residues. Trimming left V 0 bases short and J 4 bases short, with 17 bases between. The CDR3 sequence is CASSLEGRGNKYEQYF. For the CDR3, the DNA is TGTGCCAGCAGCTTGGAGGGCAGGGGCAACAAGTACGAGCAGTACTTC.

V is TRBV30 and J is TRBJ2-2, with 11 bases aligning to TRBD2. Trimming took 4 bases from V and 4 from J; bases not matched to a gene: 8. This CDR3 has 16 residues. The germline V gene encodes CDR1 GTSNPN and CDR2 SVGIG (reference sequence). This chain's CDR3 is CAWTSGGTFSTGELFF. In DNA form, the CDR3 reads TGTGCCTGGACTAGCGGGGGGACATTTTCCACCGGGGAGCTGTTTTTT.

This rearrangement joins TRBV5-5 to TRBJ1-3; D gene uncertain. The CDR3 covers 14 residues. Trimming took off 0 bases at V and 0 bases at J, with 4 bases between the two ends. Germline loops: CDR1 SGHKS, CDR2 YYEKEE (reference sequence). The CDR3 loop reads CASSLGHSGNTIYF. For the CDR3, the DNA is TGTGCCAGCAGCTTGGGACACTCTGGAAACACCATATATTTT.

This clone was seen once. The genes are TRBV18 and TRBJ2-1; no definite D call. V was shortened by 4 bases and J by 10 bases, with 8 bases between the two germline ends. Germline CDR1 KGHSH, CDR2 LQKENI. The CDR3 has 11 residues. CDR3 amino acids: CASSQRLEQFF. CDR3 coding DNA: TGTGCCAGCTCACAAAGGCTGGAGCAGTTCTTC.

The chain is built from TRBV4-3 and TRBJ2-1, with 9 bases that match TRBD2. In germline, CDR1 is LGHNA, CDR2 YSLEER. The CDR3 contains 13 residues. Trimming at V came to 4 bases and at J to 9 bases, leaving 4 bases not matched to a gene. The CDR3 sequence: CASSRQAGGEQFF. CDR3 coding DNA: TGCGCCAGCAGCCGCCAAGCGGGGGGTGAGCAGTTCTTC.

V and J are TRBV14 and TRBJ2-3; D uncertain. V was pared by 0 bases and J by 2 bases, with 6 bases between. Germline V lookup: CDR1 SGHDN, CDR2 FVKESK. This CDR3 comprises 14 residues. This CDR3 is CASSQEHLTDTQYF. The CDR3 coding sequence is TGTGCCAGCAGCCAAGAACATCTCACAGATACGCAGTATTTT.